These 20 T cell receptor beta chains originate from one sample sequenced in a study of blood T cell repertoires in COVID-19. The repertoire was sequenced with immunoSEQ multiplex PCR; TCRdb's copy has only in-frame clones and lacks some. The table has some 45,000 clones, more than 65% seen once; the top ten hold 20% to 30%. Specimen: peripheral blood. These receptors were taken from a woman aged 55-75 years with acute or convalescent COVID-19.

Here the CDR3 DNA reads TGTGCCAGCAGTTTATCTGCGGGCTCCTACGAGCAGTACTTC. Amino acids: CASSLSAGSYEQYF. The genes are TRBV27 and TRBJ2-7; perhaps TRBD2 as D (5 bases). V was cut by 0 bases and J by 0 bases, with 6 bases left in between. The CDR3 runs 14 residues. Germline V gene lookup returns CDR1 MNHEY and CDR2 SMNVEV (reference sequence).

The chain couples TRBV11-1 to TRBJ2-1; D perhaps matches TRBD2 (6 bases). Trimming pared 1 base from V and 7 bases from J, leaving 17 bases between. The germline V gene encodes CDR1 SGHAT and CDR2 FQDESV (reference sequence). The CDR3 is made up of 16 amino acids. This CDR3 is CASSLVLASLGNEQFF. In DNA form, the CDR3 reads TGTGCCAGCAGCTTAGTCCTAGCGTCCCTAGGGAATGAGCAGTTCTTC. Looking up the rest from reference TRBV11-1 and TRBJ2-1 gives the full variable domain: EAEVAQSPRYKITEKSQAVAFWCDPISGHATLYWYRQILGQGPELLVQFQDESVVDDSQLPKDRFSAERLKGVDSTLKIQPAELGDSAMYLCASSLVLASLGNEQFFGPGTRLTVL.

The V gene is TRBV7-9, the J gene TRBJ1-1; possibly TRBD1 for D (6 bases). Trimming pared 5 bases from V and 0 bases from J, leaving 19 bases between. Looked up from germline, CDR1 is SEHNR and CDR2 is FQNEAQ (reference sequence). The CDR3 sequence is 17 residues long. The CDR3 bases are TGTGCCAGCAGCCAAAAACCAGGGGACCCGGTGAACACTGAAGCTTTCTTT. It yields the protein CASSQKPGDPVNTEAFF.

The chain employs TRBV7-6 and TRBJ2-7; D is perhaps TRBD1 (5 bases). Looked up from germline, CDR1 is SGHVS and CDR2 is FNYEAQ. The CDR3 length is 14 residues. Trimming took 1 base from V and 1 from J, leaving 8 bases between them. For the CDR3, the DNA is TGTGCCAGCAGCTTAGGGGGCAGGTCCTACGAGCAGTACTTC. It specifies CASSLGGRSYEQYF.

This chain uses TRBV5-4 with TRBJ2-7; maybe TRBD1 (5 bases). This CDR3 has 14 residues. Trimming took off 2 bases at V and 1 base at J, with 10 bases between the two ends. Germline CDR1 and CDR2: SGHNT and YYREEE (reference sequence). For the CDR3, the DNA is TGTGCCAGCAGCTTAGCAACAGGATCCTACGAGCAGTACTTC. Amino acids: CASSLATGSYEQYF.

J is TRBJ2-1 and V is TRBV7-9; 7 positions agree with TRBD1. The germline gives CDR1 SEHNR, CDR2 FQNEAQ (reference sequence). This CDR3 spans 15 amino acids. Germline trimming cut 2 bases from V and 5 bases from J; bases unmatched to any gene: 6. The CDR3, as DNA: TGTGCCAGCAGCTTACGACAGGGCGGTGACAATGAGCAGTTCTTC. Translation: CASSLRQGGDNEQFF.

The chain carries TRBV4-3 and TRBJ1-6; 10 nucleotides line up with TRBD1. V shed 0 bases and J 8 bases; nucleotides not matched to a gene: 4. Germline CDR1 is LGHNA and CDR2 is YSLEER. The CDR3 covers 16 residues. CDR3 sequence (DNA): TGCGCCAGCAGCCAAGATAGCGGGACAGGGGATTCACCCCTCCACTTT. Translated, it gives CASSQDSGTGDSPLHF.

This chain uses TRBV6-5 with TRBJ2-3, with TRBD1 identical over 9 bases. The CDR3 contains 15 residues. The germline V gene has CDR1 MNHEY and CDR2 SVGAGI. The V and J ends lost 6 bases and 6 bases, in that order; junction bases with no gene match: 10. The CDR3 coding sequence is TGTGCCAGCAGGACCGGGACAGGGACTCTGGATACGCAGTATTTT. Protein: CASRTGTGTLDTQYF.

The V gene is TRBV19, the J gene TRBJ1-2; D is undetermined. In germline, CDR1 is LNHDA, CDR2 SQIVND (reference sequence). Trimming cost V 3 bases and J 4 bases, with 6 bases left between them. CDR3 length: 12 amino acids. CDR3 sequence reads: CASSISGYGYTF. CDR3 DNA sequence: TGTGCCAGTAGTATCTCCGGCTATGGCTACACCTTC.

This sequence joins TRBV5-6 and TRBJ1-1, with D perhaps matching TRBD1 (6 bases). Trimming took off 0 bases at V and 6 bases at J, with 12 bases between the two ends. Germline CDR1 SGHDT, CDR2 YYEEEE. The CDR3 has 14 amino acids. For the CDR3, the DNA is TGTGCCAGCAGCTTGGAGGGGGTGCTTTCTGAAGCTTTCTTT. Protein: CASSLEGVLSEAFF.

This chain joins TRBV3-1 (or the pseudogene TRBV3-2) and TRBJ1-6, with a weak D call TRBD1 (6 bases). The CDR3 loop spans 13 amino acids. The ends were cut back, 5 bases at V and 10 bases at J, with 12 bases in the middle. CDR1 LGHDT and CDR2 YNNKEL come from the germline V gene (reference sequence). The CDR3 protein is CASSSLRGSPLHF. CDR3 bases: TGTGCCAGCAGCTCGCTCAGGGGCTCACCCCTCCACTTT.

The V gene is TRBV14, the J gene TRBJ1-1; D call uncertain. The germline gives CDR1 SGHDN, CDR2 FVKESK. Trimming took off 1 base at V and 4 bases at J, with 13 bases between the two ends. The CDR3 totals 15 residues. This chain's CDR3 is CASSQVSLLGTEAFF. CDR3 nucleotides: TGTGCCAGCAGCCAAGTCAGCCTTCTAGGCACTGAAGCTTTCTTT. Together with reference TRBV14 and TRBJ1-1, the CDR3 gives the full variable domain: EAGVTQFPSHSVIEKGQTVTLRCDPISGHDNLYWYRRVMGKEIKFLLHFVKESKQDESGMPNNRFLAERTGGTYSTLKVQPAELEDSGVYFCASSQVSLLGTEAFFGQGTRLTVV.

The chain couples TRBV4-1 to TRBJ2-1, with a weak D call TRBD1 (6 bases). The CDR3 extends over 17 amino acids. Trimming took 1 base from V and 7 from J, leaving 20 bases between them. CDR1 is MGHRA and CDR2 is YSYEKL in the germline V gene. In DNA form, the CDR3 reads TGCGCCAGCAGCCAAGTCCCAGGGCCGGTCAGGGGTAATGAGCAGTTCTTC. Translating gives CASSQVPGPVRGNEQFF.

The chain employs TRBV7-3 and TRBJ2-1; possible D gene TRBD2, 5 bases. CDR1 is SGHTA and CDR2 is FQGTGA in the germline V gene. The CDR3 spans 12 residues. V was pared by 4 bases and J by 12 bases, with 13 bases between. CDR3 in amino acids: CASSSLDGVQFF. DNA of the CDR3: TGTGCCAGCAGCTCACTAGACGGCGTGCAGTTCTTC.

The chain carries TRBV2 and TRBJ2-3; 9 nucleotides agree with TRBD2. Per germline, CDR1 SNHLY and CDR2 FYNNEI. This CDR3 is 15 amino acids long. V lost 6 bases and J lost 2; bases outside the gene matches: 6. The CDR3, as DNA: TGTGCCAGCAGCGCACCGGGACTAGCCACAGATACGCAGTATTTT. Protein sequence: CASSAPGLATDTQYF.

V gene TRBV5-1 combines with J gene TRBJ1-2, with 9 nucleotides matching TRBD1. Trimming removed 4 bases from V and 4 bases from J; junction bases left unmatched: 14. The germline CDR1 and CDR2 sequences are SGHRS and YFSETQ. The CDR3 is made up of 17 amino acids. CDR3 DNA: TGCGCCAGCAGCGGAACAGGAACAGGGGGCGCCGGCTATGGCTACACCTTC. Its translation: CASSGTGTGGAGYGYTF.

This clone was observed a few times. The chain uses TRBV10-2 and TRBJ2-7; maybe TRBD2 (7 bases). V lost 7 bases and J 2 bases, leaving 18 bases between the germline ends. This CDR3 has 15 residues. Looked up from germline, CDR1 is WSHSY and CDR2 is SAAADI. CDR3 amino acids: CASITNTGTTYEQYF. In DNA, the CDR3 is TGCGCCAGCATTACTAATACAGGGACTACCTACGAGCAGTACTTC.

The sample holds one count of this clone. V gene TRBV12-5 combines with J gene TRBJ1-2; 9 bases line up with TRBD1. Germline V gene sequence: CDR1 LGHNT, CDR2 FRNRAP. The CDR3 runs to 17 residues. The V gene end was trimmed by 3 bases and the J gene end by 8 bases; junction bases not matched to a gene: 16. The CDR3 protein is CASGFTVTRDRERGYTF. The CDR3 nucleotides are TGTGCTAGTGGTTTTACAGTGACCCGGGACAGGGAGCGCGGCTACACCTTC.

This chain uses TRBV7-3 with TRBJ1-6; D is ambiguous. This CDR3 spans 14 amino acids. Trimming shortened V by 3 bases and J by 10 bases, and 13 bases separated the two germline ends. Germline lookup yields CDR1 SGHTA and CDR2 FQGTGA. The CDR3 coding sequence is TGTGCCAGCAGCTTTGGGAGCCTTGGGTCACCCCTCCACTTT. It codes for CASSFGSLGSPLHF.

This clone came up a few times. CDR3 in DNA: TGTGCCAGCAGTGCGCGGACAGGGGGCCTTGGCTACACCTTC. Translating gives CASSARTGGLGYTF. This chain uses TRBV27 with TRBJ1-2; TRBD1 matches 11 bases. The CDR3 runs 14 residues. V dropped 5 bases and J dropped 7; count of bases not matched to a gene: 6. Per the germline V gene, CDR1 is MNHEY and CDR2 is SMNVEV (reference sequence).